A single TCR beta chain is shown here with its context. Profiling relied on immunoSEQ multiplex PCR, and the TCRdb table lists in-frame clones only, not all of them. The data hold fewer than 250,000 clones, with about 81% observed a single time. Per germline, CDR1 LGHDT and CDR2 YNNKEL (reference sequence). The CDR3 contains 13 residues. V gave up 1 base and J gave up 6 bases, with 8 bases separating them. These data come from a study of blood T cell repertoires in COVID-19. Overall study: Italy, Spain and the United States were the sources of the convalescent and acute COVID-19 samples. Sources were T cells, B-cell-depleted T cells, or PBMCs; the material itself was cDNA or gDNA.

Seattle researchers signed up patients amid active infection and tracked them longitudinally. The sequence came from a woman between 55 and 75 years old with COVID-19, enrolled during active disease. The V call is TRBV3-1 (or the pseudogene TRBV3-2), the J call TRBJ2-3; D uncertain. Material: peripheral blood. In DNA form, the CDR3 reads TGTGCCAGCAGCCAAGCCTTCGGGGATACGCAGTATTTT. Its protein product is CASSQAFGDTQYF.